These 4 T cell receptor beta chains were sequenced from one sample in a study of blood T cell repertoires in COVID-19. TCRdb keeps only in-frame clones here, not all; method: immunoSEQ multiplex PCR. Counted here are about 47,000 clones, around 86% occurring once; the ten biggest clones make up nearly 7.5%. The source material was peripheral blood. Receptor source: a man in his 60s with active COVID-19.

The chain links TRBV7-9 to TRBJ1-6; 7 nucleotides match TRBD1. V lost 3 bases and J lost 5; bases outside the gene matches: 4. Germline V gene data show CDR1 as SEHNR and CDR2 as FQNEAQ (reference sequence). This CDR3 spans 15 amino acids. The DNA for the CDR3 is TGTGCCAGCAGCTTTGCGGGACAGAATAATTCACCCCTCCACTTT. Its translation is CASSFAGQNNSPLHF.

V is TRBV18 and J is TRBJ1-2, with 7 bases identical to TRBD1. J lost 4 bases, V lost 3 bases, and 11 bases had no gene match. Germline V lookup: CDR1 KGHSH, CDR2 LQKENI. CDR3 length: 16 residues. The CDR3 DNA sequence: TGTGCCAGCTCACCTTCTGGGACAGCCAACCCCTATGGCTACACCTTC. Protein sequence: CASSPSGTANPYGYTF. Supplemented by reference TRBV18 and TRBJ1-2, the full variable domain reads NAGVMQNPRHLVRRRGQEARLRCSPMKGHSHVYWYRQLPEEGLKFMVYLQKENIIDESGMPKERFSAEFPKEGPSILRIQQVVRGDSAAYFCASSPSGTANPYGYTFGSGTRLTVV.

The chain uses TRBV29-1 and TRBJ1-1; D not resolved. The germline V and J ends were trimmed by 7 bases and 0 bases, with 12 bases remaining between them. This CDR3 comprises 13 residues. CDR1 SQVTM and CDR2 ANQGSEA come from the germline V gene. The CDR3 here is CSARKALNTEAFF. As DNA, the CDR3 is TGCAGCGCCCGCAAAGCGCTGAACACTGAAGCTTTCTTT. The variable domain in full, completed from reference TRBV29-1 and TRBJ1-1, reads SAVISQKPSRDICQRGTSLTIQCQVDSQVTMMFWYRQQPGQSLTLIATANQGSEATYESGFVIDKFPISRPNLTFSTLTVSNMSPEDSSIYLCSARKALNTEAFFGQGTRLTVV.

This chain connects TRBV5-6 to TRBJ2-3; TRBD2 is a possible D gene (6 bases). V lost 0 bases and J lost 0, with 11 bases in between. This CDR3 has 16 amino acids. CDR1 is SGHDT and CDR2 is YYEEEE in the germline V gene. Here the CDR3 DNA reads TGTGCCAGCAGCTTGGTGGTAGCGGCTAGCACAGATACGCAGTATTTT. Its translation is CASSLVVAASTDTQYF.